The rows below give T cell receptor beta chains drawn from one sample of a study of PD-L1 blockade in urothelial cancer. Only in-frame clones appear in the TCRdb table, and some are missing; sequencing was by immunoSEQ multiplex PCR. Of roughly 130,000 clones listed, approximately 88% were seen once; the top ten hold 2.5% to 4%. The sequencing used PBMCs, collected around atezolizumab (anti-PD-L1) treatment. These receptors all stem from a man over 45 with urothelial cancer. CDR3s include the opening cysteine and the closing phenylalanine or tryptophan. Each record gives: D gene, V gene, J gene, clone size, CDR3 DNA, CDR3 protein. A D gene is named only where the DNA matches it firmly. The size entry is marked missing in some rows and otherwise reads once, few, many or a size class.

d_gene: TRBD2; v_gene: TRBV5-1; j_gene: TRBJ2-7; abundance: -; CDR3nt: TGCGCCAGCAGCTCTACGGTGGGACTAGCGGGAGGGGGCTACGAGCAGTACTTC; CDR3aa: CASSSTVGLAGGGYEQYF
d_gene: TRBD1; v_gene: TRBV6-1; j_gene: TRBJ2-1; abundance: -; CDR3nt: TGTGCCATCACGCGAGACAGGGGTTACAATGAGCAGTTCTTC; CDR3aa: CAITRDRGYNEQFF
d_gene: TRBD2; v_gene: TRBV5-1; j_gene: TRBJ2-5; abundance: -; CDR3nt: TGCGCCAGCAGCAGCGGCAGCGGGGCACAAGAGACCCAGTACTTC; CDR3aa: CASSSGSGAQETQYF
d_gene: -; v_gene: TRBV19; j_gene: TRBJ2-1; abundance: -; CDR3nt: TGTGCCAGTAGTCGGGATCGGAGGCTTTACAATGAGCAGTTCTTC; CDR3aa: CASSRDRRLYNEQFF
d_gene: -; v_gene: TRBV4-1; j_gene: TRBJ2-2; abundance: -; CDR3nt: TGCGCCAGCAGCCAGGGGCACACCGGGGAGCTGTTTTTT; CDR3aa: CASSQGHTGELFF
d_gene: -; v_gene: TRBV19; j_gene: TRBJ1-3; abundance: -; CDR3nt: TGTGCCAGTAGTTATGACAGAGACTCTGGAAACACCATATATTTT; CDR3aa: CASSYDRDSGNTIYF
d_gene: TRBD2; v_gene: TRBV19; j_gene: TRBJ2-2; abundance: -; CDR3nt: TGTGCCAGTAGTATAGCGGGAGGGGGCACCGGGGAGCTGTTTTTT; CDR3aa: CASSIAGGGTGELFF
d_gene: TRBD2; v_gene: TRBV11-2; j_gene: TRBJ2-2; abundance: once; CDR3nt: TGTGCCAGCAGCTTAGAAGGCGTACTAGCGGGTACCACCGGGGAGCTGTTTTTT; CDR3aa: CASSLEGVLAGTTGELFF
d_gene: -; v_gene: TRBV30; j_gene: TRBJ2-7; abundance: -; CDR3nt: TGTGCCTGGAACGGGGGAGACTCCTACGAGCAGTACTTC; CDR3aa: CAWNGGDSYEQYF
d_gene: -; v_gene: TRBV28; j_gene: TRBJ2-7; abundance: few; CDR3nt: TGTGCCAGCAGTTCTTTAGGGGGGGGCGTCTACGAGCAGTACTTC; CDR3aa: CASSSLGGGVYEQYF
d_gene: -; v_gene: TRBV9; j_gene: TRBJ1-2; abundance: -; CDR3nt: TGTGCCAGCAGCGTCTCTAGTACCTATGGCTACACCTTC; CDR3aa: CASSVSSTYGYTF
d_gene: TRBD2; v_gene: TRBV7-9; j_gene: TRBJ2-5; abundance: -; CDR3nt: TGTGCCAGCAGGACTAGCGGGAACCAAGAGACCCAGTACTTC; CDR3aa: CASRTSGNQETQYF
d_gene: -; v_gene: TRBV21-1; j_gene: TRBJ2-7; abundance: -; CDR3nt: TGTGCCAGGAGTGGTCCGGACAGGGAACACGAGCAGTACTTC; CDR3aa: CARSGPDREHEQYF
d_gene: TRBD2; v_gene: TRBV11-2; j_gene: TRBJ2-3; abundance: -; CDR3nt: TGTGCCAGCAGCGCGGGCTTGGCGGGAGTGGGCACAGATACGCAGTATTTT; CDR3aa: CASSAGLAGVGTDTQYF
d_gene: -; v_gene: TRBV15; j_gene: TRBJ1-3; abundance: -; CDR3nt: TGTGCCACCAGCAGAGCAGGGAAGGAAAACACCATATATTTT; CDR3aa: CATSRAGKENTIYF
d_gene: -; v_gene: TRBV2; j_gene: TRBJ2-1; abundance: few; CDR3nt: TGTGCCAGCATCGGGACAAGACTTGCCAATGAGCAGTTCTTC; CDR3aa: CASIGTRLANEQFF
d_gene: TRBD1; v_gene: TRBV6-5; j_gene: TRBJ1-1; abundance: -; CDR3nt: TGTGCCAGCAGGATCGACAGGGGGGGGTCGGCTTTCTTT; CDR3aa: CASRIDRGGSAFF
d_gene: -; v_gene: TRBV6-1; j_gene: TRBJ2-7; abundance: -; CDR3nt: TGTGCCAGCAGTGACCAGGACACATGGACCTACGAGCAGTACTTC; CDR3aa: CASSDQDTWTYEQYF
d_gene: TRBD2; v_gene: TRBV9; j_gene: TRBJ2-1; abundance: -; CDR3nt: TGTGCCAGCAGCGTGTCGGGCGGGGGCTCCTACAATGAGCAGTTCTTC; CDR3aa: CASSVSGGGSYNEQFF
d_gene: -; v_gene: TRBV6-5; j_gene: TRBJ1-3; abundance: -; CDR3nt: TGTGCCAGCAGTTACGGGGGGTCTGGAAACACCATATATTTT; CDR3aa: CASSYGGSGNTIYF
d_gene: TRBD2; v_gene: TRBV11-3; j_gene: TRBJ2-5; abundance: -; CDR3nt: TGTGCCAGCAGCCGTTGGGGGAGGGCTGAAGAGACCCAGTACTTC; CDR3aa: CASSRWGRAEETQYF
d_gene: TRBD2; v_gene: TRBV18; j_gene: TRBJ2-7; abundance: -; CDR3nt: TGTGCCAGCTCGACCGGGACTACCTACGAGCAGTACTTC; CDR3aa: CASSTGTTYEQYF
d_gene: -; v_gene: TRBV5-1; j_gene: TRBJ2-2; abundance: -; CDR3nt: TGCGCCAGCAGCTTACTAGCTCCCAAGGACACCGGGGAGCTGTTTTTT; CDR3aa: CASSLLAPKDTGELFF
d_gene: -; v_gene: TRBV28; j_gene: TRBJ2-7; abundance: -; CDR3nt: TGTGCCAGCAGTTTGGGGCGCTACGAGCAGTACTTC; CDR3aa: CASSLGRYEQYF
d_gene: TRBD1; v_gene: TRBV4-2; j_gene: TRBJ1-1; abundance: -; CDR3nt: TGTGCCAGCAGCCTCGACAGGGTTGGCACTGAAGCTTTCTTT; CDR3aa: CASSLDRVGTEAFF
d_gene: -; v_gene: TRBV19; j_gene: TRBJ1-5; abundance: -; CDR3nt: TGTGCCAGCGCCCAGGGAGGGGGCAATCAGCCCCAGCATTTT; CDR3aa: CASAQGGGNQPQHF
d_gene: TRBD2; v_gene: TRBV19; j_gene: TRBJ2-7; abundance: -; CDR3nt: TGTGCCAGTAGTAAAGGACTAGATATAGTCCCCCTCGAGCAGTACTTC; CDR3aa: CASSKGLDIVPLEQYF
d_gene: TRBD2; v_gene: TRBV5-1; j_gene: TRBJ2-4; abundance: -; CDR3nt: TGCGCCAGCAGCAGACTAACCGGGACTAGCGGGAGTACCGGTACCAAAAACATTCAGTACTTC; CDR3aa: CASSRLTGTSGSTGTKNIQYF
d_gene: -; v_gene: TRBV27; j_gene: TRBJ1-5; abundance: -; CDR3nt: TGTGCCAGCAGTTTTGGGGGGGACAATCAGCCCCAGCATTTT; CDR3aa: CASSFGGDNQPQHF
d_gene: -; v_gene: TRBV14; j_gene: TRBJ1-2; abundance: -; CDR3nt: TGTGCCAGCAGCCAAGATTACAGGGCAGTTGCTGGCTACACCTTC; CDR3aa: CASSQDYRAVAGYTF
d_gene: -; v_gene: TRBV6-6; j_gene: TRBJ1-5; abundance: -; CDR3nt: TGTGCCAGCAGAAACAGGGCCAATCAGCCCCAGCATTTT; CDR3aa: CASRNRANQPQHF
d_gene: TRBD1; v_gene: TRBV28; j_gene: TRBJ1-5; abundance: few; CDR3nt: TGTGCCAGCACGACAGGGGTAAATCAGCCCCAGCATTTT; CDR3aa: CASTTGVNQPQHF
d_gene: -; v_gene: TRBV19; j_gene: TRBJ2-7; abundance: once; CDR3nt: TGTGCCAGTAGTACCCCCGGGGGAGGAACGGGGACAGTTTATTACGAGCAGTACTTC; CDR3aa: CASSTPGGGTGTVYYEQYF
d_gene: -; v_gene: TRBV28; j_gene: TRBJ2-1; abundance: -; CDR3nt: TGTGCCAGCAGACTTAACTCCTACAATGAGCAGTTCTTC; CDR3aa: CASRLNSYNEQFF
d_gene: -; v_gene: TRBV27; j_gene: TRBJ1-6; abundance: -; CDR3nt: TGTGCCAGCAGTTTAAGCACCTACTATAATTCACCCCTCCACTTT; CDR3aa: CASSLSTYYNSPLHF
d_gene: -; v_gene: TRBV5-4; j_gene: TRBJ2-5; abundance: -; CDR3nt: TGTGCCAGCAGCTTGGACCCGGGAGAGACCCAGTACTTC; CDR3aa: CASSLDPGETQYF
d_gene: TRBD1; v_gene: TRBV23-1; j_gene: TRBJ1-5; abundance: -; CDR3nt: TGCGCCAGCAGTCAACCTACACGGACAGGGAGCAATCAGCCCCAGCATTTT; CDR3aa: CASSQPTRTGSNQPQHF
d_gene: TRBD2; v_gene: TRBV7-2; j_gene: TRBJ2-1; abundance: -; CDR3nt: TGTGCCAGCAGCGCTCTAGCGGGAGGACCCTACAATGAGCAGTTCTTC; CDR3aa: CASSALAGGPYNEQFF
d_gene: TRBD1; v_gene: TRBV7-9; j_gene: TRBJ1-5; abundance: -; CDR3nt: TGTGCCAGCAGCGCCTGGACAGGCCTTTTGCTCGGGAGCAATCAGCCCCAGCATTTT; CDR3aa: CASSAWTGLLLGSNQPQHF
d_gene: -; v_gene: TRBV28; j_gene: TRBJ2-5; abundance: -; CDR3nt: TGTGCCAGCAGTTCCGGGACCCAGTACTTC; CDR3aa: CASSSGTQYF
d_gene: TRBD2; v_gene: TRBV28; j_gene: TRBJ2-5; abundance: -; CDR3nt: TGTGCCAGCAGTTCCTCCGTGAAAGCGGGAGGGGCTGAGACCCAGTACTTC; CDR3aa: CASSSSVKAGGAETQYF
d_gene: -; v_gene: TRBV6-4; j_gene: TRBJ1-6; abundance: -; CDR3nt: TGTGCCAGCAGTGAGGACAGATTATCACCCCTCCACTTT; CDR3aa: CASSEDRLSPLHF
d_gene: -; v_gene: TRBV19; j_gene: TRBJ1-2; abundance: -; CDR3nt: TGTGCCAGTAGTATTTTACGGGGAAGGGCAGCAGCGGACACCTTC; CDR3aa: CASSILRGRAAADTF
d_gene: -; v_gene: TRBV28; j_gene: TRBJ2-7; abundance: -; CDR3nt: TGTGCCAGCAGCCCCATACAGGGTATTCCGGACGAGCAGTACTTC; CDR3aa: CASSPIQGIPDEQYF
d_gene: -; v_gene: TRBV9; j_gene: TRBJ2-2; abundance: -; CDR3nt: TGTGCCAGCAGCCCCTACCCCGGGGAGCTGTTTTTT; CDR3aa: CASSPYPGELFF
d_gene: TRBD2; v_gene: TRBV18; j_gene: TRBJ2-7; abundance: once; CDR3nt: TGTGCCAGCTCCGTCACGGGAGGGGCCTACGAGCAGTACTTC; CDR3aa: CASSVTGGAYEQYF
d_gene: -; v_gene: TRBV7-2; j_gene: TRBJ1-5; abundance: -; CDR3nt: TGTGCCAGCAGCTTAGGGGGCTCTCAGCCCCAGCATTTT; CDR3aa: CASSLGGSQPQHF
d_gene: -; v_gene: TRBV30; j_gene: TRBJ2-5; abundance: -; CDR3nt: TGTGCCTGGAGTTTCGAATTTGCGGCCCAGTACTTC; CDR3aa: CAWSFEFAAQYF
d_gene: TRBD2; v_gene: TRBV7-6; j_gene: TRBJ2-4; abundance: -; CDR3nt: TGTGCCAGCAGCTCTGAAACCGGGACTAGTTTAAACATTCAGTACTTC; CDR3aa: CASSSETGTSLNIQYF
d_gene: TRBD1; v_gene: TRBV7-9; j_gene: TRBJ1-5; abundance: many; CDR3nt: TGTGCCAGCAGCGCTATTGGGACAGGGGATCAGCCCCAGCATTTT; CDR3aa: CASSAIGTGDQPQHF
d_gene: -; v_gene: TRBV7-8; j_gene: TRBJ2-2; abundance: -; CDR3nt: TGTGCCAGCAGCTTAGGCAGGCTCACCAACGGGGAGCTGTTTTTT; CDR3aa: CASSLGRLTNGELFF
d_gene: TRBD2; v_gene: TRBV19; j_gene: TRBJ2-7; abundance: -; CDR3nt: TGTGCCAGTAGTATGGGGCTAGCGGGAGGCTACGAGCAGTACTTC; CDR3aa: CASSMGLAGGYEQYF
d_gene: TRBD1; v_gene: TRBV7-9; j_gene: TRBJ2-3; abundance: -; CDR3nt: TGTGCCAGCAGCTTTGGACAGGGGACCACAGATACGCAGTATTTT; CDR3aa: CASSFGQGTTDTQYF
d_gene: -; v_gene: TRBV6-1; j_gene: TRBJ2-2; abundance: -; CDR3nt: TGTGCCAGCAGTGCGAGGGGGTCGACCGGGGAGCTGTTTTTT; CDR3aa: CASSARGSTGELFF